This T cell receptor (beta chain) was observed in a study of metastatic and nonmetastatic thyroid tumors. Study-wide background: Repertoires of blood and of tissue (tumor or nodule) from malignant and benign thyroid patients were compared.

Looked up from germline, CDR1 is SGHRS and CDR2 is YFSETQ. The ends were cut back, 4 bases at V and 0 bases at J, with 12 bases in the middle. The CDR3 consists of 15 residues. Findings and caveats of the study: Compared with benign nodules, malignant thyroid tumors were reported to have significantly higher TCR beta diversity in both blood and tumor.

About this clone itself: Its target is not known.

Every patient was untreated before thyroid surgery. In the source study's methods: A classifier of distant metastasis in papillary thyroid cancer was built from CDR3 differences (across clinicopathological groups). With MiXCR, TCRdb called clones anew from the PCR reads. The authors' filters were not applied to this entry. The profile covers approximately 7,000 clones, with roughly 30% appearing a single time and more than 10% taken by the ten largest. The sequenced sample was adjacent normal tissue. The receptor was derived from a female donor with papillary thyroid cancer or a benign thyroid nodule (not recorded which). Some clones in this sample may be carry-over from other donors' samples. The V and J genes are TRBV5-1 and TRBJ2-3, with D perhaps TRBD1 (6 bases). The CDR3 protein is CASSQGQPSTDTQYF. In nucleotides, the CDR3 is TGCGCCAGCAGCCAAGGACAGCCTAGCACAGATACGCAGTATTTT.